This TCR beta chain is from a study of cytomegalovirus exposure and HLA in healthy donors. Study results and limitations: Cytomegalovirus association was listed for roughly 160 TCR beta chains. A likely sequencing artifact accounted for one observed cluster of highly shared sequence variants.

With regard to this clone: Its antigen is unidentified.

The primer mix had 60 Vbeta and 13 Jbeta primers. Generated by immunoSEQ multiplex PCR, the TCRdb table keeps only in-frame clones and is missing some. The data contain 100,000 to 150,000 clones, more than 80% of them singletons. The CDR3 loop spans 14 amino acids. Germline V gene sequence: CDR1 SGHVS, CDR2 FNYEAQ. The V and J ends lost 1 base and 2 bases, in that order; junction bases with no gene match: 0. This sequence was found in a male donor in good health and CMV-seronegative. Sequences were obtained from PBMCs. V usage is TRBV7-6 and J usage is TRBJ1-2; 8 bases line up with TRBD1. This chain's CDR3 is CASSLGTGNYGYTF. DNA of the CDR3: TGTGCCAGCAGCTTAGGGACAGGGAACTATGGCTACACCTTC. The full variable domain, in which reference TRBV7-6 and TRBJ1-2 provide the parts outside the CDR3, is GAGVSQSPRYKVTKRGQDVALRCDPISGHVSLYWYRQALGQGPEFLTYFNYEAQQDKSGLPNDRFSAERPEGSISTLTIQRTEQRDSAMYRCASSLGTGNYGYTFGSGTRLTVV.